These T cell receptor beta chains were read from a single sample in a study of blood T cell repertoires in COVID-19. Assay used: immunoSEQ multiplex PCR; TCRdb lists only in-frame clones, some missing. Counted here are some 70,000 clones, 80% to 90% occurring once; the ten biggest clones make up roughly 2.6%. Sequenced: peripheral blood. Receptors originate from a man aged 50-59 years with acute or convalescent COVID-19. Each CDR3 is given with its conserved first and last residue. Each record gives: D gene, J gene, clone size, V gene, CDR3 protein, CDR3 DNA. A D gene is named only where the DNA matches it firmly. Some rows mark clone size as missing; the rest say once, few, many or name a class of expanded clone.

TRBD1	TRBJ2-1	NA	TRBV27	CATQQGVGGYNEQFF	TGTGCCACCCAACAGGGGGTAGGGGGGTACAATGAGCAGTTCTTC
NA	TRBJ1-1	once	TRBV19	CASRRGETEAFF	TGTGCCAGTAGGCGGGGAGAGACTGAAGCTTTCTTT
NA	TRBJ1-2	NA	TRBV4-1	CASSHQGRKAGYTF	TGCGCCAGCAGCCACCAGGGTAGGAAAGCTGGCTACACCTTC
TRBD1	TRBJ1-1	NA	TRBV24-1	CATTNGQAEAFF	TGTGCCACCACAAACGGACAGGCGGAAGCTTTCTTT
TRBD2	TRBJ2-2	NA	TRBV9	CASSDRLAENTGELFF	TGTGCCAGCAGCGACAGACTAGCGGAGAACACCGGGGAGCTGTTTTTT
NA	TRBJ2-1	once	TRBV7-9	CASHSVKWFF	TGTGCCAGCCACTCGGTGAAGTGGTTCTTC
TRBD2	TRBJ2-1	NA	TRBV6-1	CASSDRAGGSFEQFF	TGTGCCAGCAGTGACAGGGCTGGCGGGAGTTTTGAGCAGTTCTTC
TRBD1	TRBJ1-5	NA	TRBV19	CASSIPGTGAGNQPQHF	TGTGCCAGTAGTATTCCCGGGACAGGGGCCGGCAATCAGCCCCAGCATTTT
TRBD2	TRBJ2-5	NA	TRBV5-3	CARSLGGSGRGLETQYF	TGTGCCAGAAGCTTGGGGGGTAGCGGGAGAGGTTTAGAGACCCAGTACTTC
TRBD2	TRBJ2-2	NA	TRBV10-1	CASSQTSGIIGELFF	TGCGCCAGCAGTCAGACTAGCGGGATAATCGGGGAGCTGTTTTTT
NA	TRBJ1-2	NA	TRBV18	CASSPAQGLNNGYTF	TGTGCCAGCTCACCAGCACAGGGTTTGAATAATGGCTACACCTTC
NA	TRBJ1-1	few	TRBV6-5	CASSPQAGGAFF	TGTGCCAGCAGCCCCCAGGCGGGTGGTGCTTTCTTT
NA	TRBJ1-1	once	TRBV27	CASSRDGGWSTEAFF	TGTGCCAGCAGCAGGGACGGGGGTTGGAGCACTGAAGCTTTCTTT
NA	TRBJ1-4	once	TRBV5-1	CASSLYGELGEKLFF	TGCGCCAGCAGCTTGTATGGAGAGCTCGGCGAAAAACTGTTTTTT
TRBD1	TRBJ1-1	NA	TRBV19	CASQPTGVNTEAFF	TGTGCCAGCCAGCCGACAGGGGTGAACACTGAAGCTTTCTTT
NA	TRBJ2-5	once	TRBV11-2	CASSLVFGYSQETQYF	TGTGCCAGCAGCTTAGTCTTTGGGTACAGTCAAGAGACCCAGTACTTC
NA	TRBJ1-2	NA	TRBV6-5	CASSYSDSYYGYTF	TGTGCCAGCAGTTACTCTGACAGTTACTATGGCTACACCTTC
NA	TRBJ2-6	NA	TRBV27	CASSRLVSGANVLTF	TGTGCCAGCAGTCGACTAGTCTCTGGGGCCAACGTCCTGACTTTC
TRBD1	TRBJ1-1	NA	TRBV6-5	CASLTGGREAFF	TGTGCCAGCTTAACAGGGGGACGGGAAGCTTTCTTT
NA	TRBJ1-6	NA	TRBV18	CASSPSGRRLNNSPLHF	TGTGCCAGCTCACCTTCGGGGAGGCGTTTAAATAATTCACCCCTCCACTTT
TRBD1	TRBJ1-5	NA	TRBV6-6	CASQKTGDQPQHF	TGTGCCAGCCAAAAGACAGGGGATCAGCCCCAGCATTTT
NA	TRBJ2-5	NA	TRBV7-9	CASSPWGDRTETQYF	TGTGCCAGCAGCCCGTGGGGTGACAGGACGGAGACCCAGTACTTC
NA	TRBJ1-5	NA	TRBV12-3/TRBV12-4	CASTNRTDQPQHF	TGTGCCAGCACCAACAGGACCGATCAGCCCCAGCATTTT
NA	TRBJ1-6	NA	TRBV7-9	CASSTSGQGNSPLHF	TGTGCCAGCAGCACCTCTGGTCAGGGAAATTCACCCCTCCACTTT
TRBD1	TRBJ1-5	NA	TRBV4-2	CASSPGDRLGNQPQHF	TGTGCCAGCAGCCCCGGGGACAGACTAGGGAATCAGCCCCAGCATTTT
NA	TRBJ1-3	NA	TRBV14	CASSQGAGNTIYF	TGTGCCAGCAGCCAAGGTGCGGGAAACACCATATATTTT
NA	TRBJ1-6	NA	TRBV7-9	CASSFVWEMRGSHSPLHF	TGTGCCAGCAGCTTTGTTTGGGAAATGCGAGGGTCACATTCACCCCTCCACTTT
NA	TRBJ1-1	NA	TRBV18	CASSLTLNTEAFF	TGTGCCAGCTCACTAACACTGAACACTGAAGCTTTCTTT
NA	TRBJ2-7	NA	TRBV14	CASSQLMGAGRATYEQYF	TGTGCCAGCAGCCAGCTAATGGGGGCTGGCAGGGCCACCTACGAGCAGTACTTC
NA	TRBJ2-7	NA	TRBV7-2	CASSLGWGDYEQYF	TGTGCCAGCAGCTTAGGGTGGGGCGACTACGAGCAGTACTTC
TRBD1	TRBJ2-7	NA	TRBV3-1/TRBV3-2	CASSLGTGGYEQYF	TGTGCCAGCAGCCTGGGGACAGGGGGCTACGAGCAGTACTTC
NA	TRBJ1-1	medium-sized	TRBV7-2	CASSLYSSVEGNTEAFF	TGTGCCAGCAGCTTATATTCTTCCGTCGAGGGGAACACTGAAGCTTTCTTT
NA	TRBJ1-3	NA	TRBV19	CASSITVTGNTIYF	TGTGCCAGTAGTATAACGGTGACTGGAAACACCATATATTTT
TRBD2	TRBJ2-1	NA	TRBV28	CASSLASGRGEQFF	TGTGCCAGCAGTTTGGCTAGCGGGAGGGGTGAGCAGTTCTTC
TRBD1	TRBJ1-4	NA	TRBV30	CAWSVRQGANEKLFF	TGTGCCTGGAGTGTCCGACAGGGTGCTAATGAAAAACTGTTTTTT
TRBD1	TRBJ2-2	few	TRBV7-2	CASSSSTGAGELFF	TGTGCCAGCAGCTCATCGACAGGGGCCGGGGAGCTGTTTTTT
TRBD2	TRBJ2-5	NA	TRBV7-9	CASSNPLDGGETQYF	TGTGCCAGCAGCAATCCCTTGGACGGGGGGGAGACCCAGTACTTC
TRBD2	TRBJ2-7	NA	TRBV5-1	CASSLEASGSYEQYF	TGCGCCAGCAGCTTGGAGGCTAGCGGGAGCTATGAGCAGTACTTC
NA	TRBJ1-2	NA	TRBV18	CASSPKLGRGSYGYTF	TGTGCCAGCTCACCAAAGTTGGGCAGGGGTAGCTATGGCTACACCTTC
NA	TRBJ1-2	NA	TRBV11-2	CASSFDRNYGYTF	TGTGCCAGCAGCTTCGACAGAAACTATGGCTACACCTTC
NA	TRBJ1-6	once	TRBV6-5	CASSLNLNSPLHF	TGTGCCAGTAGTCTTAACCTAAATTCACCCCTCCACTTT
NA	TRBJ1-2	NA	TRBV20-1	CSARAGGGYTF	TGCAGTGCTAGAGCGGGGGGTGGCTACACCTTC
NA	TRBJ2-2	NA	TRBV4-3	CASSQVGGTGELFF	TGCGCCAGCAGCCAAGTGGGGGGCACCGGGGAGCTGTTTTTT
TRBD2	TRBJ2-1	NA	TRBV6-6	CASGLAGGPNNEQFF	TGTGCCAGCGGACTAGCGGGAGGGCCAAACAATGAGCAGTTCTTC
NA	TRBJ1-5	NA	TRBV28	CASTDDIGLGQPQHF	TGTGCCAGCACCGATGACATAGGTCTCGGTCAGCCCCAGCATTTT
NA	TRBJ2-1	NA	TRBV14	CASSQDLSVEQFF	TGTGCCAGCAGCCAAGATCTGAGCGTTGAGCAGTTCTTC
NA	TRBJ1-2	NA	TRBV27	CASTPFAGDYGYTF	TGTGCCAGCACCCCCTTTGCAGGGGACTATGGCTACACCTTC
NA	TRBJ2-1	NA	TRBV20-1	CSARDLNSQFF	TGCAGTGCTAGAGATCTGAATAGCCAGTTCTTC
TRBD1	TRBJ2-7	NA	TRBV24-1	CATSDSGPGQRSYEQYF	TGTGCCACCAGTGATTCGGGACCGGGACAGAGATCCTACGAGCAGTACTTC
NA	TRBJ1-1	NA	TRBV19	CASSISGNTEAFF	TGTGCCAGTAGTATCTCAGGGAACACTGAAGCTTTCTTT
NA	TRBJ1-2	NA	TRBV28	CASSLKQGRRGYTF	TGTGCCAGCAGTTTAAAACAGGGTCGGCGGGGCTACACCTTC
NA	TRBJ1-1	NA	TRBV6-4	CASTEINTEAFF	TGTGCCAGCACCGAGATTAACACTGAAGCTTTCTTT
NA	TRBJ1-2	NA	TRBV7-9	CASSLGGTDVYGYTF	TGTGCCAGCAGCTTAGGTGGGACTGACGTTTATGGCTACACCTTC
NA	TRBJ1-6	NA	TRBV27	CASRASPSDNSPLHF	TGTGCCAGCAGGGCCAGTCCTTCCGATAATTCACCCCTCCACTTT
NA	TRBJ1-3	NA	TRBV30	CACHPDSLSDSIYF	TGTGCCTGCCACCCGGACAGCCTTTCGGATAGCATATATTTT
NA	TRBJ1-5	NA	TRBV19	CASSPGLVQPQHF	TGTGCCAGTAGTCCAGGATTAGTTCAGCCCCAGCATTTT
NA	TRBJ1-4	NA	TRBV27	CASRGRLTTRNREKLFF	TGTGCCAGCAGGGGGCGCTTAACCACTCGGAATCGGGAAAAACTGTTTTTT
NA	TRBJ1-2	once	TRBV20-1	CSAIFREGYTF	TGCAGTGCTATTTTTCGGGAGGGCTACACCTTC
TRBD2	TRBJ2-3	NA	TRBV7-9	CASSLALGGSLNTDTQYF	TGTGCCAGCAGCTTAGCGCTGGGGGGGAGTCTGAACACAGATACGCAGTATTTT
NA	TRBJ1-2	NA	TRBV15	CATSSATGSAYGYTF	TGTGCCACCAGCAGTGCCACAGGGTCCGCCTATGGCTACACCTTC